This TCR beta chain originates from a study of identifying expanded T cells in peripheral blood. Trimming left V 9 bases short and J 1 base short, with 15 bases between. Germline CDR1 LNHDA, CDR2 SQIVND (reference sequence). The CDR3 sequence is 14 residues long. Data came from immunoSEQ multiplex PCR; TCRdb stores just in-frame clones and leaves some out. The sample includes about 130,000 clones, 75% to 90% of them seen just once. This clone was counted once. During the collection period, no donor immune events like infections were recorded. This sequence joins TRBV19 and TRBJ1-1; the D gene is possibly TRBD1 (5 bases). The source is a person between 18 and 70 years old in good health. The sample comprised blood. The CDR3 DNA reads TGTGCCAGCCAGAGGACATCTCAGAACACTGAAGCTTTCTTT. Translating gives CASQRTSQNTEAFF.